This T cell receptor (beta chain) comes out of a study of regulatory T cells in long-lasting Graves disease. Overall study: Patients with persistent Graves' disease had over 5 years of antithyroid drugs and persistent TSH receptor antibodies. Study-wide results and limits: Shared public clonotypes totalled a few thousand in persistent patients, compared with approximately 970 in new patients.

Sequencing libraries for TCR beta were prepared with iRepertoire HTBI primers and Arm-PCR of CDR3 regions. TCRdb re-called the multiplex PCR reads through MiXCR, storing one row per CDR3 protein. This sample yields approximately 470,000 distinct CDR3 sequences, of which around 20% are seen a single time; over 7.5% belongs to the top ten. This clonotype has more than one count but fewer than ten. Its antigen remains unknown. Time point given: persistent/refractory GD, antithyroid drugs over 5 years with positive TRAb. Making the TCR library involved RNA that had been extracted from PBMCs. The sequencing here drew on peripheral blood mononuclear cells (PBMCs), taken when the disease was refractory, from a patient treated with antithyroid drugs. This receptor was taken from a female donor with Graves disease.

CDR3 residues: CAIRDSLYEQYF. CDR3 sequence (DNA): TGTGCCATCAGGGACAGCCTATACGAGCAGTACTTC. This chain joins TRBV10-3 and TRBJ2-7, with TRBD1 as a possible D gene (6 bases). From germline, CDR1 is ENHRY and CDR2 SYGVKD. This CDR3 has 12 amino acids. Trimming took 6 bases from V and 4 from J, leaving 10 bases between them.